A selection of T cell receptor beta chains follows, all from one sample in a study of cytomegalovirus exposure and HLA in healthy donors. Sequencing was performed with immunoSEQ multiplex PCR; in TCRdb, only in-frame clones are kept and a portion is missing. The sample yields approximately 190,000 clones, roughly 85% seen once. The sample taken for sequencing was PBMCs. These receptors were obtained from a young woman in good health and CMV-seronegative. Both conserved end residues are trimmed from each CDR3. Each record gives: J gene, V gene, CDR3 protein.

J: TRBJ2-7; V: TRBV5-6; CDR3: ASSLVLAGGVEQY
J: TRBJ2-5; V: TRBV18; CDR3: ASSQQVLTETQY
J: TRBJ2-7; V: TRBV19; CDR3: ASQGAEY
J: TRBJ1-1; V: TRBV19; CDR3: ASSTEDRGRTEAF
J: TRBJ1-2; V: TRBV7-9; CDR3: ASSPGTTSIDYGYT
J: TRBJ1-2; V: TRBV19; CDR3: ASSTPGLPLGYT
J: TRBJ2-1; V: TRBV28; CDR3: ASSPTRGSVNEQF
J: TRBJ2-3; V: TRBV7-2; CDR3: ASSLRTSPDTQY
J: TRBJ2-2; V: TRBV14; CDR3: ASSQAGTSTGELF
J: TRBJ2-2; V: TRBV27; CDR3: ASSSLTSGVNTGELF
J: TRBJ1-2; V: TRBV5-4; CDR3: ASSLADRGHGYT
J: TRBJ1-4; V: TRBV27; CDR3: ASSLLAGRSEKLF
J: TRBJ2-1; V: TRBV19; CDR3: ASSIDLAGVDNEQF
J: TRBJ2-1; V: TRBV5-4; CDR3: ASSLGLAGTNEQF
J: TRBJ2-1; V: TRBV29-1; CDR3: SVLAGARGTQF
J: TRBJ1-2; V: TRBV5-1; CDR3: ASSLAGTGKDGYT
J: TRBJ2-1; V: TRBV13; CDR3: ASSGGLAGASYNEQF
J: TRBJ1-5; V: TRBV2; CDR3: ASSVWGPSNQPQH
J: TRBJ2-3; V: TRBV14; CDR3: ASSQRRDTTDTQY
J: TRBJ2-1; V: TRBV25-1; CDR3: ASSDGLAGGKLRDEQF
J: TRBJ1-3; V: TRBV19; CDR3: ASSPGLPSSGNTIY
J: TRBJ1-2; V: TRBV7-2; CDR3: ASSEGLNYGYT
J: TRBJ2-5; V: TRBV5-4; CDR3: ASSLGDRVSSRETQY
J: TRBJ2-7; V: TRBV19; CDR3: ASSIYGSSYEQY
J: TRBJ2-5; V: TRBV7-9; CDR3: ASSVGTSGRGETQY
J: TRBJ1-4; V: TRBV5-6; CDR3: ASSSRGRGEKLF
J: TRBJ2-1; V: TRBV6-5; CDR3: ASSQTTYNEQF
J: TRBJ2-7; V: TRBV27; CDR3: ASSFRLAGSGSYEQY
J: TRBJ2-3; V: TRBV10-2; CDR3: ASFRISGLADRTDTQY
J: TRBJ1-2; V: TRBV19; CDR3: ASRRGQASNYGYT
J: TRBJ2-1; V: TRBV9; CDR3: ASSVVPGLAKQF
J: TRBJ1-1; V: TRBV29-1; CDR3: SVDGGEVGQNTEAF
J: TRBJ2-5; V: TRBV2; CDR3: ASRRSWRDRARETQY
J: TRBJ2-1; V: TRBV5-8; CDR3: ASRPGREGRVTTEQF
J: TRBJ1-5; V: TRBV30; CDR3: AWARGLRNQPQH
J: TRBJ1-1; V: TRBV27; CDR3: ASSLTGGWRTEAF
J: TRBJ2-6; V: TRBV9; CDR3: ASSGLRGPSSGANVLT
J: TRBJ2-3; V: TRBV11-2; CDR3: ASSEAGGTDTQY
J: TRBJ1-1; V: TRBV12-5; CDR3: ASGLVLGRGHTEAF
J: TRBJ2-7; V: TRBV7-9; CDR3: ASSSERERAYEQY
J: TRBJ2-7; V: TRBV13; CDR3: ASSSRDRGHEQY
J: TRBJ2-1; V: TRBV15; CDR3: ATSRDHTSGRAESYNEQF
J: TRBJ1-1; V: TRBV21-1; CDR3: ASNSPGQNTEAF
J: TRBJ2-1; V: TRBV7-2; CDR3: ASSYSGRLYNEQF
J: TRBJ1-1; V: TRBV5-1; CDR3: ASRRDWMDEAF
J: TRBJ2-3; V: TRBV19; CDR3: ASSIKHRNTQY
J: TRBJ2-3; V: TRBV11-3; CDR3: ASSLAYRGGSDTQY
J: TRBJ1-3; V: TRBV27; CDR3: ASSSDRGGGNTIY
J: TRBJ2-7; V: TRBV6-6; CDR3: ASSYLTTSGRGEQY
J: TRBJ1-3; V: TRBV28; CDR3: ASRRTAYGNTIY
J: TRBJ1-2; V: TRBV11-2; CDR3: ASSLLAGQGNYGYT
J: TRBJ2-7; V: TRBV7-2; CDR3: ASSYGLSRGYEQY
J: TRBJ2-7; V: TRBV28; CDR3: ASSFEIGEDRSYEQY
J: TRBJ2-7; V: TRBV10-2; CDR3: ASTNGWRELSKGNEQY
J: TRBJ1-5; V: TRBV10-2; CDR3: ASSVDTKPNQPQH
J: TRBJ2-1; V: TRBV2; CDR3: ASLNLQGYNEQF
J: TRBJ2-3; V: TRBV5-1; CDR3: ASSLGLAESDTQY
J: TRBJ2-3; V: TRBV2; CDR3: ASRQGTDTQY
J: TRBJ2-5; V: TRBV7-6; CDR3: ASSFGAGGATQY